Listed below are T cell receptor beta chains from one sample, sequenced in a study of shared clonotypes between healthy human individuals. The repertoire was sequenced with immunoSEQ multiplex PCR; TCRdb's copy has only in-frame clones and lacks some. The sample comprises about 2 million clones, approximately 95% of which are singletons, and less than 1.5% rests with the top ten. Sequencing input: naive CD8+ T cells sorted from blood. The receptors stem from a man aged 18 to 29 in good health. Both conserved end residues are part of each CDR3. The D gene is left open where the match is weak. Rows give clone size only sometimes, using once, few, many, or a class for an expanded clone.

>TRBJ2-3|.|.|TRBV7-9
CASSLKEWDTQYF
TGTGCCAGCAGCTTAAAGGAGTGGGATACGCAGTATTTT
>TRBJ2-3|.|once|TRBV7-3
CASSLTGGGTDTQYF
TGTGCCAGCAGCTTGACAGGAGGTGGGACAGATACGCAGTATTTT
>TRBJ2-1|TRBD2|.|TRBV7-8
CASSYPSAGGTYNEQFF
TGTGCCAGCAGCTACCCCTCGGCGGGAGGGACCTACAATGAGCAGTTCTTC
>TRBJ2-7|TRBD1|.|TRBV7-9
CASIAGQGASYEQYF
TGTGCCAGCATCGCGGGACAGGGGGCATCCTACGAGCAGTACTTC
>TRBJ2-2|.|.|TRBV27
CASSLLGATGELFF
TGTGCCAGCAGTTTACTGGGGGCCACCGGGGAGCTGTTTTTT
>TRBJ2-3|.|.|TRBV10-2
CASSELRVPQEGGDTQYF
TGCGCCAGCAGCGAGCTGAGGGTCCCACAGGAGGGTGGGGATACGCAGTATTTT
>TRBJ2-7|TRBD1|.|TRBV27
CASSNAGGYEQYF
TGTGCCAGCAGTAACGCAGGGGGATACGAGCAGTACTTC
>TRBJ2-3|.|.|TRBV4-1
CASSHRMGGQPTDTQYF
TGCGCCAGCAGCCACCGAATGGGGGGACAGCCCACAGATACGCAGTATTTT
>TRBJ2-7|TRBD2|.|TRBV7-9
CASSGTGTTPSGSFYEQYF
TGTGCCAGCAGCGGGACCGGGACTACCCCGTCGGGGTCGTTCTACGAGCAGTACTTC
>TRBJ2-3|.|.|TRBV7-9
CASSLEGTQYF
TGTGCCAGCAGCTTGGAGGGCACGCAGTATTTT
>TRBJ2-7|TRBD2|.|TRBV11-2
CASASGFSYEQYF
TGTGCCAGTGCTAGCGGGTTTTCCTACGAGCAGTACTTC
>TRBJ2-5|.|.|TRBV15
CATMSGQQETQYF
TGTGCCACTATGAGCGGTCAGCAAGAGACCCAGTACTTC
>TRBJ2-7|.|.|TRBV5-6
CASSRPAETESSYEQYF
TGTGCCAGCAGCCGGCCCGCAGAGACCGAAAGCTCCTACGAGCAGTACTTC
>TRBJ1-5|.|.|TRBV6-1
CASRRTENSNQPQHF
TGTGCCAGCAGAAGGACAGAGAATAGCAATCAGCCCCAGCATTTT
>TRBJ1-5|TRBD1|.|TRBV6-5
CASRDRERQPQHF
TGTGCCAGCAGGGACAGGGAACGTCAGCCCCAGCATTTT
>TRBJ1-1|.|.|TRBV19
CASTWGQGGANTEAFF
TGTGCCAGTACCTGGGGGCAGGGAGGCGCGAACACTGAAGCTTTCTTT
>TRBJ1-5|.|once|TRBV4-3
CASSQDRGEGVQPQHF
TGCGCCAGCAGCCAAGATAGGGGAGAAGGGGTTCAGCCCCAGCATTTT
>TRBJ2-1|.|.|TRBV29-1
CSVVVDGQFF
TGCAGCGTTGTAGTGGACGGGCAGTTCTTC
>TRBJ2-5|TRBD2|.|TRBV4-3
CASSQGDLGGETQYF
TGCGCCAGCAGCCAAGGGGACCTGGGAGGGGAGACCCAGTACTTC
>TRBJ2-1|.|.|TRBV7-6
CASSLVGNNEQFF
TGTGCCAGCAGCTTAGTCGGGAACAATGAGCAGTTCTTC
>TRBJ2-3|TRBD2|.|TRBV13
CASSSSSSGDTDTQYF
TGTGCCAGCAGCTCGTCGAGTAGCGGGGACACAGATACGCAGTATTTT
>TRBJ2-7|TRBD1|.|TRBV6-6
CASSPQDGTGIYEQYF
TGTGCCAGCAGCCCCCAAGATGGGACAGGGATCTACGAGCAGTACTTC
>TRBJ2-7|.|once|TRBV29-1
CSVEGNSTNLYEQYF
TGCAGCGTTGAAGGTAACAGCACCAACCTCTACGAGCAGTACTTC
>TRBJ2-2|.|.|TRBV7-9
CASSTHREGTGELFF
TGTGCCAGCAGCACTCACAGGGAGGGCACCGGGGAGCTGTTTTTT
>TRBJ1-3|.|.|TRBV5-6
CASSLIREAGNTIYF
TGTGCCAGCAGCTTGATACGGGAGGCTGGAAACACCATATATTTT
>TRBJ1-5|.|.|TRBV19
CATWGTSVSQPQHF
TGTGCCACCTGGGGGACATCGGTCAGTCAGCCCCAGCATTTT
>TRBJ2-2|.|.|TRBV19
CASSIRTVTGELFF
TGTGCCAGTAGTATTCGGACAGTTACCGGGGAGCTGTTTTTT
>TRBJ2-7|.|.|TRBV5-6
CASSLAVAGRFYEQYF
TGTGCCAGCAGCTTGGCCGTGGCGGGTAGGTTCTACGAGCAGTACTTC
>TRBJ1-4|TRBD1|once|TRBV4-1
CASSQLGQGARTNEKLFF
TGCGCCAGCAGCCAATTGGGACAGGGGGCGCGTACTAATGAAAAACTGTTTTTT